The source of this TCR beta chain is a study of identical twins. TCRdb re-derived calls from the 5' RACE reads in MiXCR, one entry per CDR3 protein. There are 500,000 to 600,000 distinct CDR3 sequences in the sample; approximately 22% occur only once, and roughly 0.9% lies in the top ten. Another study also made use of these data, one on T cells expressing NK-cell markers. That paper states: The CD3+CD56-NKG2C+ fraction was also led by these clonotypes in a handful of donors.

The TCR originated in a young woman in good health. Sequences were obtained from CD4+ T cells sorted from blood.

CDR3 sequence reads: CSAHPPTVQETQYF. The CDR3 region has the DNA TGCAGTGCTCACCCCCCCACGGTGCAAGAGACCCAGTACTTC. This chain links TRBV20-1 with TRBJ2-5; no firm D call. The CDR3 spans 14 residues. The germline V gene has CDR1 DFQATT and CDR2 SNEGSKA (reference sequence). V lost 5 bases to trimming and J lost 2 bases, with 15 bases between them.